Below, 30 T cell receptor beta chains from the same sample are listed, as sequenced in a study of beta chain features in type 1 diabetes. Study conclusions and caveats: Among patients with Type 1 diabetes, TCRB CDR3s were moderately but significantly shorter in every one of the four CD4+ subsets.

Their antigens remain unidentified. Expressed TCRB transcripts were sequenced because the isolated RNA had all been reverse transcribed beforehand. TCRdb keeps only in-frame clones here, not all; method: immunoSEQ multiplex PCR. Among a few hundred thousand clones listed, over 9% were seen once. Sequencing input: central memory CD4+ T cells from blood. Receptors originate from a man aged 25 to 45 with type 1 diabetes.

In the case of this clone: Other nucleotide sequences from this sample produce the same CDR3. The V call is TRBV5-1, the J call TRBJ1-1, with TRBD1 identical over 8 bases. The CDR3 contains 15 residues. V trimming: 4 bases; J trimming: 1 base; junction bases outside the gene matches: 6. The germline V gene encodes CDR1 SGHRS and CDR2 YFSETQ. The CDR3 here is CASSISGTGNTEAFF. The CDR3 region has the DNA TGCGCCAGCAGCATCTCCGGGACAGGGAACACTGAAGCTTTCTTT.

This clone was seen a handful of times. This chain connects TRBV5-1 to TRBJ1-2; 8 nucleotides align to TRBD1. The V gene's germline CDR1 is SGHRS and CDR2 YFSETQ. The CDR3 sequence is 15 residues long. Germline trimming cut 4 bases from V and 4 bases from J; bases unmatched to any gene: 9. In DNA, the CDR3 is TGCGCCAGCAGCGGTGGACAGGGAAGAACCTATGGCTACACCTTC. It specifies CASSGGQGRTYGYTF.

The chain has TRBV29-1 and TRBJ2-3, with 7 bases identical to TRBD1. Germline CDR1 and CDR2: SQVTM and ANQGSEA. This CDR3 is 13 amino acids long. Trimming at V came to 7 bases and at J to 2 bases, leaving 6 bases not matched to a gene. The CDR3, as DNA: TGCAGCGCCAACAGGGGCGACACAGATACGCAGTATTTT. This gives the protein CSANRGDTDTQYF.

Many counts were recorded for this clone. This rearrangement joins TRBV7-3 to TRBJ2-5; D is unclear. The CDR3 is 13 amino acids. The ends were cut back, 2 bases at V and 5 bases at J, with 9 bases in the middle. Per germline, CDR1 SGHTA and CDR2 FQGTGA. This CDR3 reads CASSLGVGETQYF. For the CDR3, the DNA is TGTGCCAGCAGCTTAGGGGTCGGCGAGACCCAGTACTTC.

The V gene is TRBV28, the J gene TRBJ2-7; TRBD2 aligns across 10 bases. This CDR3 has 14 residues. Germline-derived CDR1 and CDR2 are MDHEN and SYDVKM. V was pared by 11 bases and J by 0 bases, with 7 bases of the junction left unmatched. The CDR3 protein is CASIAGGSSYEQYF. In nucleotides, the CDR3 is TGTGCCTCCATAGCGGGAGGAAGCTCCTACGAGCAGTACTTC.

The V gene is TRBV10-3, the J gene TRBJ2-5, with D maybe TRBD1 (6 bases). Trimming left V 5 bases short and J 2 bases short, with 9 bases between. The CDR3 length is 13 residues. CDR1 is ENHRY, CDR2 SYGVKD, per germline. The chain's CDR3 is CAISPGQQETQYF. CDR3 sequence (DNA): TGTGCCATCAGTCCGGGACAACAAGAGACCCAGTACTTC.

The V gene is TRBV4-3, the J gene TRBJ2-3; 7 bases agree with TRBD2. The junction had 5 bases not matched to a gene; V was cut back by 2 bases and J by 3 bases. The germline CDR1 and CDR2 sequences are LGHNA and YSLEER. There are 15 residues in the CDR3. CDR3 coding DNA: TGCGCCAGCAGCCAAAAACCGGGACTAACAGATACGCAGTATTTT. This encodes CASSQKPGLTDTQYF.

The V gene is TRBV5-1, the J gene TRBJ1-1; D is ambiguous. The CDR3 contains 11 residues. Germline V gene lookup returns CDR1 SGHRS and CDR2 YFSETQ. V was trimmed by 6 bases and J by 7 bases, leaving 10 bases between them. CDR3 DNA: TGCGCCAGCAAGGGCCAATTTGAAGCTTTCTTT. As protein: CASKGQFEAFF.

In this sample, this clone turned up a few times. This chain joins TRBV5-1 and TRBJ2-5, with 13 bases lining up with TRBD2. After removal of 3 bases from V and 5 bases from J, the junction contained 10 bases not matched to a gene. The CDR3 extends over 17 amino acids. Per the germline V gene, CDR1 is SGHRS and CDR2 is YFSETQ. The CDR3 sequence: CASSSGTSGRASETQYF. The CDR3 DNA reads TGCGCCAGCAGCTCCGGAACTAGCGGGAGGGCCTCGGAGACCCAGTACTTC.

The table lists this clone with a few counts. The chain is built from TRBV9 and TRBJ1-1; D is possibly TRBD1 (5 bases). The CDR3 is made up of 16 amino acids. Germline CDR1 and CDR2: SGDLS and YYNGEE. The V and J ends lost 4 bases and 6 bases respectively, with 22 bases between them. The CDR3 reads CASSPGEGRLSSEAFF. The CDR3 bases are TGTGCCAGCAGCCCAGGAGAGGGACGCCTTTCCTCTGAAGCTTTCTTT.

The chain has TRBV6-1 and TRBJ1-1; the D is unclear. The V end lost 7 bases, the J end lost 0 bases, and 9 bases lay between the germline ends. The CDR3 has 13 amino acids. Germline V gene lookup returns CDR1 MNHNS and CDR2 SASEGT. The CDR3 protein is CASKTAMNTEAFF. In nucleotides, the CDR3 is TGTGCCAGCAAAACAGCAATGAACACTGAAGCTTTCTTT.

As to this clone: Different DNA sequences within this sample yield the same CDR3. V gene TRBV28 combines with J gene TRBJ1-3; D not resolved. The CDR3 is 14 residues long. Between the trimmed V and J ends, which lost 3 bases and 1 base, there was a span of 7 bases. CDR1 is MDHEN and CDR2 is SYDVKM in the germline V gene. The CDR3 region has the DNA TGTGCCAGCAGTTTCCGGGAATCTGGAAACACCATATATTTT. It is translated as CASSFRESGNTIYF.

This clone occurred many times. A much larger clonotype is one base distant, so this may be a read error. Other DNA sequences within the sample encode an identical CDR3. The chain couples TRBV2 to TRBJ2-7; D remains unclear. Germline CDR1 is SNHLY and CDR2 is FYNNEI. The CDR3 totals 11 residues. The ends were cut back, 4 bases at V and 0 bases at J, with 1 base in the middle. The CDR3, as DNA: TGTGCCAGCAGTGTCTCCTACGAGCAGTACTTC. Translation: CASSVSYEQYF.

The chain joins TRBV7-9 to TRBJ2-1, with TRBD1 matching over 8 bases. This CDR3 is built from 15 residues. The trim removed 5 bases at V and 6 bases at J, leaving 9 bases unmatched. Germline CDR1 is SEHNR and CDR2 is FQNEAQ (reference sequence). DNA of the CDR3: TGTGCCAGCAGCCCAAGGGGACAGGACCTCAATGAGCAGTTCTTC. Its protein is CASSPRGQDLNEQFF.

The CDR3 protein is CASSGTSDGKNQPQHF. CDR3 DNA: TGTGCCAGCAGCGGGACTAGCGACGGAAAAAATCAGCCCCAGCATTTT. The J gene is TRBJ1-5, the V gene TRBV9; the D is unclear. Germline V gene data show CDR1 as SGDLS and CDR2 as YYNGEE. The CDR3 covers 16 residues. Trimming removed 3 bases at V and 4 bases at J, with 17 bases between.

The chain carries TRBV28 and TRBJ1-2; D is ambiguous. CDR1 MDHEN and CDR2 SYDVKM come from the germline V gene. The CDR3 is 14 amino acids. V lost 5 bases and J lost 4, with 14 bases in between. The CDR3 DNA sequence: TGTGCCAGCAGTCTAGCCTCGCCATTCTATGGCTACACCTTC. Translation: CASSLASPFYGYTF.

The chain has TRBV28 and TRBJ2-7, with TRBD2 identical over 7 bases. The CDR3 extends over 15 amino acids. Germline CDR1 is MDHEN and CDR2 is SYDVKM. The ends lost 6 bases at V and 6 bases at J; junction bases unmatched: 14. The CDR3 sequence: CASSPPTSPHCEQYF. The CDR3 coding sequence is TGTGCCAGCAGCCCACCGACTAGCCCTCATTGCGAGCAGTACTTC.

Ten or more counts support this clone. The chain recombines TRBV5-1 with TRBJ1-5; D remains ambiguous. From germline, CDR1 is SGHRS and CDR2 YFSETQ. Trimming took off 3 bases at V and 5 bases at J, with 12 bases between the two ends. The CDR3 has 14 amino acids. In DNA, the CDR3 is TGCGCCAGCAGCTCAGGAGTATCGGATCAGCCCCAGCATTTT. This translates into CASSSGVSDQPQHF.

The chain links TRBV4-2 to TRBJ1-4, with 9 bases matching TRBD1. Trimming at V came to 0 bases and at J to 8 bases, leaving 7 bases not matched to a gene. CDR3 length: 16 amino acids. Per the germline V gene, CDR1 is LGHNA and CDR2 is YNFKEQ. The CDR3 DNA follows: TGTGCCAGCAGCCAAGACCCGGGACAGGGTAGAGAAAAACTGTTTTTT. Translation: CASSQDPGQGREKLFF.

This clone was recorded a few times. DNA of the CDR3: TGTGCCTGGCGGGGCGGGAGTTGGTCGGGCAATGAGCAGTTCTTC. Protein sequence: CAWRGGSWSGNEQFF. J is TRBJ2-1 and V is TRBV30; 7 nucleotides match TRBD2. V was clipped by 5 bases and J by 6 bases; unmatched bases: 13. There are 15 residues in the CDR3. CDR1 is GTSNPN and CDR2 is SVGIG in the germline V gene (reference sequence).

J is TRBJ2-1 and V is TRBV6-1; TRBD2 might be the D (6 bases). The CDR3 spans 16 residues. Germline V gives CDR1 MNHNS, CDR2 SASEGT. Trimming removed 2 bases at V and 4 bases at J, with 15 bases between. This CDR3 reads CASSEMGGSGYNEQFF. CDR3 DNA sequence: TGTGCCAGCAGTGAAATGGGTGGGAGCGGGTACAATGAGCAGTTCTTC.

This clone is medium-sized by share. The V call is TRBV6-4, the J call TRBJ2-2; D is ambiguous. The germline V gene has CDR1 MRHNA and CDR2 SNTAGT. V lost 3 bases, J lost 0 bases, and 5 bases lay in between. The CDR3 runs 14 residues. The CDR3 DNA sequence: TGTGCCAGCAGTGAGATAGCGAACACCGGGGAGCTGTTTTTT. This sequence encodes CASSEIANTGELFF.

This clone appeared a few times. The chain carries TRBV6-4 and TRBJ1-5; TRBD1 aligns across 9 bases. The CDR3 loop spans 15 amino acids. CDR1 MRHNA and CDR2 SNTAGT come from the germline V gene. The ends lost 5 bases at V and 2 bases at J; junction bases unmatched: 4. The CDR3 spells CASSSGTGRNQPQHF. The CDR3 nucleotides are TGTGCCAGCAGTTCCGGGACAGGGCGCAATCAGCCCCAGCATTTT.

The genes are TRBV7-9 and TRBJ2-2, with D possibly matching TRBD1 (6 bases). CDR1 and CDR2 from the germline V gene are SEHNR and FQNEAQ (reference sequence). There are 15 residues in the CDR3. The V end lost 1 base, the J end lost 6 bases, and 12 bases lay between the germline ends. The CDR3 reads CASSLVQGSAGELFF. The CDR3 region has the DNA TGTGCCAGCAGCTTAGTACAGGGTAGTGCCGGGGAGCTGTTTTTT.

This clone was detected many times. The J gene is TRBJ2-1, the V gene TRBV18; unclear D gene. Germline V gene sequence: CDR1 KGHSH, CDR2 LQKENI. V was trimmed by 1 base and J by 8 bases, leaving 9 bases between them. This CDR3 comprises 13 residues. The CDR3 region has the DNA TGTGCCAGCTCACCACAGGCCTCGGATGAGCAGTTCTTC. Its translation: CASSPQASDEQFF.

This chain joins TRBV4-1 and TRBJ1-1, with TRBD1 as a possible D gene (5 bases). With 4 bases removed from V and 8 bases from J, the gap between germline ends came to 23 bases. The CDR3 runs to 16 residues. Germline-derived CDR1 and CDR2 are MGHRA and YSYEKL. This CDR3 reads CASSPLKRDSLREAFF. Here the CDR3 DNA reads TGCGCCAGCAGCCCGTTGAAAAGGGACTCCCTCCGGGAAGCTTTCTTT.

This clone appeared a few times. This chain connects TRBV7-2 to TRBJ2-3; TRBD2 matches 13 bases. Germline V gene lookup returns CDR1 SGHTA and CDR2 FQGNSA. The CDR3 has 19 amino acids. Germline trimming cut 2 bases from V and 0 bases from J; bases unmatched to any gene: 8. CDR3 in amino acids: CASSLIRTSGRDSTDTQYF. CDR3 bases: TGTGCCAGCAGCTTAATTAGAACTAGCGGGAGGGATAGCACAGATACGCAGTATTTT.

This clone was observed a handful of times. The CDR3 coding sequence is TGTGCCAGCAGCTCGACCGGGACAGCGACCCTGAACACCGGGGAGCTGTTTTTT. Translation gives CASSSTGTATLNTGELFF. J is TRBJ2-2 and V is TRBV7-9; 7 bases agree with TRBD1. The ends lost 4 bases at V and 1 base at J; junction bases unmatched: 12. The length of the CDR3 is 18 residues. The germline V gene has CDR1 SEHNR and CDR2 FQNEAQ (reference sequence).

The chain combines TRBV6-5 with TRBJ1-1; the D is unclear. The V end was cut by 5 bases, the J end by 1 base, with 11 bases between. Germline CDR1 MNHEY, CDR2 SVGAGI. The CDR3 spans 14 residues. CDR3 sequence (DNA): TGTGCCAGCAGTAGGCAATTACCGAACACTGAAGCTTTCTTT. Its protein product is CASSRQLPNTEAFF.

This chain joins TRBV2 and TRBJ2-7, with a weak D call TRBD2 (6 bases). There are 15 residues in the CDR3. Between the trimmed V and J ends, which lost 7 bases and 1 base, there was a span of 17 bases. Germline CDR1 and CDR2: SNHLY and FYNNEI. CDR3 DNA: TGTGCCAGCACCTCGTCCGGGGCGGGGTCCTACGAGCAGTACTTC. This gives the protein CASTSSGAGSYEQYF.